This TCR beta chain was found in a study of graft-versus-host responses after intestinal transplantation. Notes on the study in general: Peak levels of circulating GvH clones tracked with early post-transplant HvG declines.

Lymphocytes (intraepithelial and lamina propria) were released by processing the graft tissue. The CDR3 length is 13 residues. V was trimmed by 2 bases and J by 2 bases, leaving 6 bases between them. CDR1 is MNHEY, CDR2 SVGAGI, per germline. In the case of this clone: Its target is unknown.

Assay used: immunoSEQ multiplex PCR; TCRdb lists only in-frame clones, some missing. The sample shows 60,000 to 70,000 clones, about nine tenths of them seen only once. This clonotype was obtained from a human patient who received an intestinal transplant, so some T cells may come from the graft donor. Sequenced material: ileum tissue, taken around 350 days after transplant. The chain carries TRBV6-5 and TRBJ1-1; D is uncertain. The CDR3 coding sequence is TGTGCCAGCAGTTACCGGATTAACACTGAAGCTTTCTTT. This codes for CASSYRINTEAFF.